This T cell receptor beta chain came from a study of cytomegalovirus exposure and HLA in healthy donors. As for the study in general: In an earlier analysis, approximately 120 million unique TCR beta sequences were found from 200 million or so T cells. Study observations and caveats: A later analysis showed HLA-associated TCR beta chains outstripping equally common others in clonal expansion.

Germline V lookup: CDR1 KGHSH, CDR2 LQKENI. CDR3 length: 15 amino acids. With 3 bases removed from V and 4 bases from J, the gap between germline ends came to 13 bases. Points on this clone: The antigen is unknown.

PCR primers comprised 60 Vbeta and 13 Jbeta primers. Here immunoSEQ multiplex PCR was the method, and the copy in TCRdb shows in-frame clones only, minus some. The table lists tens of thousands of clones, around nine tenths of them singletons. The chain recombines TRBV18 with TRBJ2-1, with D perhaps matching TRBD1 (6 bases). The sequence derives from a boy aged 5-17 years in good health and CMV-seronegative. Sequencing input: PBMCs. The CDR3 region has the DNA TGTGCCAGCTCACCGAACCGGGACACTTACAATGAGCAGTTCTTC. The encoded protein is CASSPNRDTYNEQFF.